Shown below are 13 T cell receptor beta chains from a single sample sequenced in a study of cytomegalovirus exposure and HLA in healthy donors. Amplification used 60 Vbeta primers and 13 Jbeta primers. The protocol was immunoSEQ multiplex PCR, while the TCRdb copy is restricted to in-frame clones and leaves out a portion. The table shows about 55,000 clones, with 75% to 80% occurring only once. The sequenced sample was PBMCs. Receptor source: a female donor in good health and CMV-seronegative.

In this sample, this clone turned up a few times. The chain links TRBV7-9 to TRBJ1-1, with D uncertain. Germline lookup yields CDR1 SEHNR and CDR2 FQNEAQ (reference sequence). Trimming pared 1 base from V and 0 bases from J, leaving 9 bases between. This CDR3 is 15 amino acids long. In nucleotides, the CDR3 is TGTGCCAGCAGCTTAGTTGAAGCCATGAACACTGAAGCTTTCTTT. Its translation: CASSLVEAMNTEAFF.

The sample holds a few counts of this clone. The V gene is TRBV19, the J gene TRBJ1-5, with D perhaps TRBD1 (6 bases). The germline gives CDR1 LNHDA, CDR2 SQIVND (reference sequence). CDR3 length equals 14 residues. V shed 6 bases and J shed 6 bases, with 15 bases lying between them. The CDR3 protein is CASRPLQGFQPQHF. The CDR3 coding sequence is TGTGCCAGTAGGCCTTTACAGGGTTTTCAGCCCCAGCATTTT.

The genes are TRBV19 and TRBJ1-2, with D perhaps matching TRBD1 (6 bases). V lost 5 bases, J lost 5 bases, and 18 bases lay in between. Germline V gives CDR1 LNHDA, CDR2 SQIVND (reference sequence). The CDR3 loop spans 15 amino acids. CDR3 DNA: TGTGCCAGTAGTTTCCCGACAGGAGTCGTTTATGGCTACACCTTC. Translating gives CASSFPTGVVYGYTF.

J is TRBJ1-1 and V is TRBV27, with 7 positions matching TRBD1. Per germline, CDR1 MNHEY and CDR2 SMNVEV (reference sequence). This CDR3 is 14 amino acids long. J was trimmed by 1 base and V by 5 bases; bases with no gene match: 4. The CDR3 DNA reads TGTGCCAGCAGTCCCCGGGACAGGAACACTGAAGCTTTCTTT. Amino acids: CASSPRDRNTEAFF.

This chain links TRBV7-9 with TRBJ1-1; D is unclear. The CDR3 sequence is 12 residues long. The germline V and J ends were trimmed by 6 bases and 7 bases, with 12 bases remaining between them. Germline loops: CDR1 SEHNR, CDR2 FQNEAQ (reference sequence). CDR3 coding DNA: TGTGCCAGCAGACCGGGTAAGGTTGAAGCTTTCTTT. Translated, it gives CASRPGKVEAFF.

The chain links TRBV27 to TRBJ2-7; perhaps D is TRBD1 or TRBD2 (7 bases each). CDR3 length equals 12 residues. In germline, CDR1 is MNHEY, CDR2 SMNVEV (reference sequence). CDR3 DNA: TGTGCGAGCGGGGACAGATACTACGAGCAGTACTTC. It is translated as CASGDRYYEQYF.

V usage is TRBV5-4 and J usage is TRBJ2-3; 10 bases fit TRBD2. Germline CDR1 reads SGHNT; CDR2 reads YYREEE (reference sequence). The junction had 6 bases not matched to a gene; V was cut back by 0 bases and J by 2 bases. The CDR3 is made up of 17 amino acids. The CDR3 nucleotides are TGTGCCAGCAGCTTGGCGGTTCTAGCGGGGGTCACAGATACGCAGTATTTT. The encoded protein is CASSLAVLAGVTDTQYF. The entire variable domain, with the rest obtained from reference TRBV5-4 and TRBJ2-3, is as follows: ETGVTQSPTHLIKTRGQQVTLRCSSQSGHNTVSWYQQALGQGPQFIFQYYREEENGRGNFPPRFSGLQFPNYSSELNVNALELDDSALYLCASSLAVLAGVTDTQYFGPGTRLTVL.

The chain employs TRBV25-1 and TRBJ2-3; a weak D match, TRBD1 (5 bases). This CDR3 is built from 14 residues. Trimming cost V 4 bases and J 6 bases, with 14 bases left between them. Germline assignment: CDR1 MGHDK and CDR2 SYGVNS. The DNA of the CDR3 is TGTGCCAGCAGTGGCCGGAATAAGGGGGATACGCAGTATTTT. Its protein is CASSGRNKGDTQYF.

The J gene is TRBJ1-3, the V gene TRBV18; the match to TRBD1 covers 8 bases. The CDR3 sequence is 15 residues long. The germline V gene encodes CDR1 KGHSH and CDR2 LQKENI. V dropped 4 bases and J dropped 2; count of bases not matched to a gene: 4. CDR3 sequence (DNA): TGTGCCAGCTCACTACAGGGGGTGGCTGGAAACACCATATATTTT. Residues: CASSLQGVAGNTIYF.

This clone was counted between two and nine times. In DNA, the CDR3 is TGTGCCAGCAGCTCTCGGGACAGGGGGACCACTGAAGCTTTCTTT. Translated: CASSSRDRGTTEAFF. The rearrangement joins TRBV9 to TRBJ1-1, with 11 bases that match TRBD1. Unmatched junction bases numbered 6, after V lost 4 bases and J lost 4 bases. CDR1 is SGDLS and CDR2 is YYNGEE in the germline V gene. The CDR3 loop spans 15 amino acids.

The chain combines TRBV5-1 with TRBJ2-7; 7 nucleotides line up with TRBD2. The germline gives CDR1 SGHRS, CDR2 YFSETQ. This CDR3 is 13 amino acids long. Germline trimming cut 0 bases from V and 6 bases from J; bases unmatched to any gene: 3. The CDR3 sequence: CASSLAGGCEQYF. The CDR3 coding sequence is TGCGCCAGCAGCTTGGCCGGGGGGTGCGAGCAGTACTTC.

This chain connects TRBV27 to TRBJ2-4; 9 bases map to TRBD1. Trimming cost V 6 bases and J 6 bases; bases outside gene matches: 6. Per germline, CDR1 MNHEY and CDR2 SMNVEV (reference sequence). The CDR3 contains 14 residues. The CDR3 region has the DNA TGTGCCAGCAGATCACAGGGGGCGGTAAACATTCAGTACTTC. As protein: CASRSQGAVNIQYF.

This clone was detected only a few times. The genes are TRBV27 and TRBJ2-7, with TRBD1 as a possible D gene (5 bases). Germline V lookup: CDR1 MNHEY, CDR2 SMNVEV (reference sequence). V dropped 5 bases and J dropped 2 bases, with 7 bases sitting between them. CDR3 length equals 12 residues. The CDR3 spells CASSPGPYEQYF. The CDR3 region has the DNA TGTGCCAGCAGTCCAGGGCCCTACGAGCAGTACTTC.